Following are 19 T cell receptor beta chains from one sample sequenced in a study of regulatory T cells in long-lasting Graves disease. Sample time point: newly diagnosed GD, antithyroid drugs for less than 3 months. PBMCs provided the RNA from which the TCR library was made. Arm-PCR of CDR3 regions and iRepertoire HTBI primers were the basis on which TCR beta libraries were built. TCRdb ran MiXCR on the multiplex PCR reads and lists one entry per CDR3 protein. Seen here are 250,000 or so distinct CDR3 sequences, around a sixth observed once, and the top ten hold less than 15%. These sequences were also reported in another study, on T cells in Graves' hyperthyroidism and ophthalmopathy.

Sequenced here: peripheral blood mononuclear cells (PBMCs), sampled at new diagnosis, from a patient treated with antithyroid drugs. Receptor source: a woman aged 30 to 39 with Graves disease.

This clonotype was observed a handful of times. The V gene is TRBV27, the J gene TRBJ1-6, with 10 bases identical to TRBD1. The CDR3 extends over 17 amino acids. Trimming took 2 bases from V and 0 from J; bases not matched to a gene: 1. Germline V gene lookup returns CDR1 MNHEY and CDR2 SMNVEV (reference sequence). The CDR3 sequence is CASSLRTGGSYNSPLHF. The CDR3 DNA sequence: TGTGCCAGCAGTTTACGGACAGGGGGCTCCTATAATTCACCCCTCCACTTT.

This clonotype was seen repeatedly, ten times or more. The genes are TRBV7-2 and TRBJ1-4; unclear D gene. Trimming stripped 1 base from V and 9 bases from J, with 9 bases between. This CDR3 comprises 13 residues. Germline V gene data show CDR1 as SGHTA and CDR2 as FQGNSA. The CDR3 DNA follows: TGTGCCAGCAGCTTAGTACAGACTCAAAAACTGTTTTTT. Translated: CASSLVQTQKLFF.

The table lists this clonotype with a few counts. This chain's CDR3 is CASSVEVGRLPETQYF. In DNA form, the CDR3 reads TGTGCCAGCAGCGTAGAAGTGGGCCGACTCCCGGAGACCCAGTACTTC. The chain joins TRBV9 to TRBJ2-5, with unresolved D. CDR1 and CDR2 from the germline V gene are SGDLS and YYNGEE. The V gene lost 0 bases and the J gene lost 5 bases, with 17 bases spanning the gap. The length of the CDR3 is 16 residues.

This clonotype was detected ten times or more. Sequence at one end of the junction differs from germline and may be a read error. J is TRBJ1-1 and V is TRBV5-1; tentatively, D is TRBD1 (6 bases). CDR1 is SGHRS and CDR2 is YFSETQ in the germline V gene. The CDR3 consists of 14 residues. In DNA, the CDR3 is TGTGCCAGCCGCGGAGGGGGGACGAACACTGAAGCTTTCTTT. Encoded protein: CASRGGGTNTEAFF.

This clonotype was found many times. The CDR3, as DNA: TGTGCCAGCTCACTCAATCAGGCCTCCGGAAACACCATATATTTT. It codes for CASSLNQASGNTIYF. The rearrangement joins TRBV18 to TRBJ1-3; D not certain. The CDR3 length is 15 residues. Germline CDR1 KGHSH, CDR2 LQKENI. V was cut by 4 bases and J by 4 bases, with 14 bases left in between.

This clonotype occurred many times. The DNA of the CDR3 is TGCGCCAGCAGTGAGGGTTTCGAGCAGTACTTC. Protein sequence: CASSEGFEQYF. The chain carries TRBV10-2 and TRBJ2-7, with D uncertain. V was cut by 2 bases and J by 6 bases, with 5 bases left in between. The CDR3 consists of 11 residues. Germline values: CDR1 WSHSY, CDR2 SAAADI.

Concerning this clonotype: A far larger clone is one nucleotide away, so this likely arose from a read error. Likely a read error: the CDR3 ends without its conserved phenylalanine or tryptophan. This chain uses TRBV6-9 with TRBJ1-4, with D possibly being TRBD1 (6 bases). The CDR3 is 15 residues long. With 3 bases removed from V and 3 bases from J, the gap between germline ends came to 11 bases. Germline loops: CDR1 MNHGY, CDR2 SVAAGI. CDR3 loop: CASSYSGVSNEKLFS. CDR3 DNA sequence: TGTGCCAGCAGTTACTCAGGGGTTTCTAATGAAAAACTGTTTTCT.

This chain links TRBV7-2 with TRBJ2-3, with 11 bases identical to TRBD2. CDR1 is SGHTA, CDR2 FQGNSA, per germline. The CDR3 runs 16 residues. Trimming cost V 5 bases and J 2 bases; bases outside gene matches: 6. The CDR3 nucleotides read TGTGCCAGCAGCCCCCGGACTAGCGGGTACACAGATACGCAGTATTTT. This sequence encodes CASSPRTSGYTDTQYF.

This clonotype was seen ten or more times. V usage is TRBV11-2 and J usage is TRBJ2-2; maybe TRBD2 (6 bases). The CDR3 length is 16 residues. V was clipped by 1 base and J by 0 bases, with 9 bases between them. The germline CDR1 and CDR2 sequences are SGHAT and FQNNGV. CDR3 sequence: CASSLVRGTNTGELFF. DNA of the CDR3: TGTGCCAGCAGCTTAGTTCGGGGGACGAACACCGGGGAGCTGTTTTTT.

This clonotype was detected many times. The rearrangement joins TRBV6-1 to TRBJ1-1; the D gene is possibly TRBD1 (5 bases). The CDR3 totals 15 residues. V was trimmed by 4 bases and J by 6 bases, leaving 18 bases between them. Germline CDR1 MNHNS, CDR2 SASEGT. DNA of the CDR3: TGTGCCAGCAGTGCAAGCCTCCTCCGGGGGGCTGAAGCTTTCTTT. This gives the protein CASSASLLRGAEAFF.

This clonotype was detected many times. The chain uses TRBV3-1 and TRBJ2-2, with D maybe TRBD1 (5 bases). Trimming stripped 6 bases from V and 3 bases from J, with 11 bases between. Germline assignment: CDR1 LGHDT and CDR2 YNNKEL (reference sequence). The CDR3 totals 14 residues. The CDR3: CASSLDSYTGELFF. In nucleotides, the CDR3 is TGTGCCAGCAGTCTCGACAGCTACACCGGGGAGCTGTTTTTT.

Here the CDR3 reads CASSRTSGGATDTQYF. The DNA of the CDR3 is TGTGCCAGCAGCCGCACTAGCGGGGGGGCCACAGATACGCAGTATTTT. This chain joins TRBV7-9 and TRBJ2-3; 13 nucleotides align to TRBD2. Germline lookup yields CDR1 SEHNR and CDR2 FQNEAQ (reference sequence). J lost 2 bases, V lost 5 bases, and 4 bases had no gene match. CDR3 length equals 16 residues.

This clonotype was seen many times. The CDR3 DNA sequence: TGTGCCAGCCCAAGTGGGCCCCGAGGAGCGCAGTATTTT. Amino acid sequence: CASPSGPRGAQYF. V and J are TRBV6-1 and TRBJ2-3; D is uncertain. V dropped 8 bases and J dropped 10 bases, with 19 bases sitting between them. Germline V lookup: CDR1 MNHNS, CDR2 SASEGT. The CDR3 is 13 residues long.

This clonotype was seen many times. The V gene is TRBV20-1, the J gene TRBJ2-3; D may be TRBD1 (5 bases). Germline CDR1 and CDR2: DFQATT and SNEGSKA (reference sequence). This CDR3 has 10 amino acids. Here the CDR3 DNA reads TGCAGCCCAAGGGGAGATACGCAGTATTTT. Its translation: CSPRGDTQYF.

Ten or more counts support this clonotype. The chain combines TRBV29-1 with TRBJ1-1; a possible D gene is TRBD1 (5 bases). The germline CDR1 and CDR2 sequences are SQVTM and ANQGSEA. The CDR3 is made up of 12 amino acids. Trimming shortened V by 6 bases and J by 0 bases, and 8 bases separated the two germline ends. The DNA for the CDR3 is TGCAGCGTGGACACCCTGAACACTGAAGCTTTCTTT. Translation: CSVDTLNTEAFF.

This clonotype occurred many times. The V and J genes are TRBV12-3 or TRBV12-4 and TRBJ2-7; 10 bases fit TRBD1. Unmatched junction bases numbered 5, after V lost 4 bases and J lost 2 bases. This CDR3 comprises 15 residues. The CDR3, as DNA: TGTGCCAGCAGTTCCTCGACAGGGGGCGCCTACGAGCAGTACTTC. This gives the protein CASSSSTGGAYEQYF.

In its sample, this clonotype was seen many times. The chain employs TRBV12-5 and TRBJ1-1; D is perhaps TRBD1 (5 bases). The CDR3 totals 19 residues. The germline gives CDR1 LGHNT, CDR2 FRNRAP. V gave up 0 bases and J gave up 0 bases, with 20 bases separating them. The CDR3 loop is CASGLVLGQGLGMNTEAFF. In DNA form, the CDR3 reads TGTGCTAGTGGTTTGGTACTTGGGCAGGGCCTCGGGATGAACACTGAAGCTTTCTTT.

DNA for the CDR3: TGTGCCTGGTCGAGGACGGTTGAGGAGCCCCAGCATTTT. It is translated as CAWSRTVEEPQHF. The V gene is TRBV30, the J gene TRBJ1-5, with D unresolved. Germline values: CDR1 GTSNPN, CDR2 SVGIG (reference sequence). Trimming took 5 bases from V and 8 from J, leaving 16 bases between them. The CDR3 runs 13 residues.

In its sample, this clonotype was seen many times. The chain has TRBV29-1 and TRBJ1-5, with 7 bases fitting TRBD1. This CDR3 spans 13 amino acids. J was trimmed by 2 bases and V by 5 bases; bases with no gene match: 3. The germline CDR1 and CDR2 sequences are SQVTM and ANQGSEA. The CDR3 DNA sequence: TGCAGCGTTCGACAGGGTGGCAATCAGCCCCAGCATTTT. Its protein product is CSVRQGGNQPQHF.